The TCR beta chain under discussion was sequenced for a study of cytomegalovirus exposure and HLA in healthy donors. Study-wide background: A later analysis reported the 100 to 150 validation repertoires used the same platform as the 666 first-cohort repertoires. Overall study results and limits: Three of the chains that were CMV-associated were confirmed in vitro to be specific for CMV antigens. TCR beta chains numbering more than 150 were designated cytomegalovirus-associated.

TCRdb's copy holds only in-frame clones and misses some; the assay was immunoSEQ multiplex PCR. Among some 180,000 clones, roughly 86% were seen once, and the ten largest hold approximately 7.7%. As regards this clone: Antigen unknown.

The CDR3 runs to 16 residues. After removal of 6 bases from V and 5 bases from J, the junction contained 12 bases not matched to a gene. The germline CDR1 and CDR2 sequences are SGHAT and FQNNGV. The specimen was PBMCs. V is TRBV11-2 and J is TRBJ2-5; the match to TRBD2 covers 10 bases. This clonotype was obtained from a man aged 25 to 40 in good health and CMV-seropositive. CDR3 coding DNA: TGTGCCAGCAGGTCCCCCGGGACTAGCGTAACCGAGACCCAGTACTTC. This translates into CASRSPGTSVTETQYF.